This TCR beta chain was sequenced for a study of T cells in localized non-small cell lung cancer (dated by TCRdb to 2020 to 2021). The study in broad terms: T cell repertoires of about 240 early-stage NSCLC patients were analyzed, with tumors being compared against uninvolved tumor-adjacent lungs. A mean age of around 66 years was recorded for the NSCLC patients, of whom around 140 were male and some 99 were female. The cohort was made up of roughly 250 treatment-naive NSCLC patients whose localized lung tumors had been resected.

Broader findings and caveats from the paper: A median of approximately 53 of the top 100 tumor clones turned up in the paired uninvolved adjacent lung, and about 28 of those clones also ranked among the top 100 of that same adjacent lung. Because the study design was exploratory, TCR variables were selected using unadjusted p-values without false-discovery rate correction. Longer overall survival was associated with higher T cell density in blood, whereas shorter survival was associated with higher clonality in adjacent lung. Uninvolved tumor-adjacent lung showed the highest T cell clonality, higher than tumor, which suggests more focused antigenic responses in the uninvolved tumor-adjacent lung. Because multi-region sequencing of the tumors was not done, intratumor heterogeneity could not be ruled out.

TCR beta CDR3 regions were sequenced from DNA using the immunoSEQ Assay. The original methods were these. To compute T cell density, TCR beta template counts were normalized to usable DNA, which was estimated by amplifying housekeeping genes. Richness was estimated using the preseqR package, with extrapolation to 400,000 templates for PBMC samples and to 120,000 templates for tissue samples. Clonality was calculated as one minus Pielou's evenness. Tissue-enriched TCRs were identified by differential abundance testing using productive amino-acid clonotypes, minimum total count 5 and alpha 0.1. The Jaccard Index and the Morisita Overlap Index were used to quantify repertoire overlap between compartments. GLIPH grouped TCR beta CDR3s together with public tetramer-defined viral CDR3s, and a viral motif had to include at least three viral sequences and also show V-gene enrichment. The clones in this table, taken by TCRdb from immuneACCESS, are in-frame only. Not every clone is retained; where verified, under half of the shortfall comes from an unresolved V gene, and the cause of the rest is unknown. The V and J calls and clone size are taken from that table; D and trimming were inferred from the DNA. For this sample there are some 1,500 clones; 30% to 45% appear just once. The ten largest make up just under 6.5% of the sample.

A note on this clone: The specificity of this receptor is unknown. One base away there is no much larger clone; base qualities are not given.

From the cysteine through the phenylalanine, the CDR3 covers 14 amino acids. Just CDR3 DNA is preserved here, 42 bases in frame from base 1. From the germline V gene, CDR1 is MGHRA and CDR2 is YSYEKL. Between the V and J ends, shortened by 0 bases and 6 bases respectively, the junction contains 11 bases. At diagnosis, peripheral blood, uninvolved tumor-adjacent lung and tumor were collected and were preserved as a mix of fresh-frozen and FFPE material. Sample: lung tumor tissue, taken before any cancer treatment. The V and J segments used are TRBV4-1 and TRBJ1-1, with the D gene not clear enough to name. The sequence was obtained from a female donor at least 60 years old with stage II lung adenocarcinoma. The DNA sequence reads TGCGCCAGCAGCCAAGATCAAGAGGGCTCTGAAGCTTTCTTT. The resulting protein is CASSQDQEGSEAFF.